This TCR beta chain was identified during a study of blood T cells in healthy people across ages. At least 6.5 million PBMCs were isolated per sample. Study-wide results and limits: Among long-lived donors, naive CD4+ cells were more numerous and diversity higher than in aged donors.

A J-beta primer mix and a sample-barcoded 5' primer were used in a second PCR of about 7 to 12 cycles. Every molecule of cDNA carried a tag from a template-switch adaptor with 12 random nucleotides. TCRdb reanalysed the 5' RACE reads using MiXCR and keeps one entry per CDR3 protein. The sample gives 700,000 to 950,000 distinct CDR3 sequences, about 42% of which show up once; more than 20% is in the top ten. This clonotype has more than one count but fewer than ten. As yet, its antigen is unknown. V was pared by 0 bases and J by 9 bases, with 6 bases between. CDR1 is LGHDT and CDR2 is YNNKEL in the germline V gene (reference sequence). The CDR3 contains 13 residues.

The rearrangement uses TRBV3-1 and TRBJ1-6; D remains ambiguous. Sequences were obtained from blood. This TCR was recovered from a woman aged 55 to 70 in good health. The CDR3 here is CASSQEQFSPLHF. The CDR3 coding sequence is TGTGCCAGCAGCCAAGAACAGTTTTCACCCCTCCACTTT.